Detailed here is one T cell receptor (beta chain). What this receptor recognizes is not known. No base qualities exist here, and no much larger clone lies one base off it. From its cysteine to its phenylalanine, the CDR3 spans 16 amino acids. Only CDR3 DNA remains: 48 bases, in frame from the first base. The germline V gene supplies CDR1 KGHSH and CDR2 LQKENI. Trimming accounts for 2 bases at V and 3 bases at J, while the number of junction bases matched to no gene is 5. This specimen comes from a study of cytomegalovirus exposure and HLA in healthy donors (dated by TCRdb to the late 2010s). Background on the whole study: According to an earlier analysis of several hundred of the donors, about 190 million T cells yielded 95 million to 140 million unique TCR beta sequences and approximately 300 Gb of sequence data. An early release that covered some 630 HLA-typed donors contained about 300 gigabases of sequencing data and around 85 million unique TCR sequences. Of the 398 genotyped donors, 81% were placed in the genetic ancestry cluster associated with self-reported Caucasian donors. The study was designed to test whether signatures of past pathogen exposure could be identified by cataloging public T cell receptors. Using immunosequencing, the study profiled T cell repertoires from 550 to 750 subjects and related those repertoires to cytomegalovirus serostatus. In addition to the first cohort of about 650 subjects, a separate validation cohort of 130 or so different subjects was used. To predict cytomegalovirus infection status, the study combined high-throughput TCR immunosequencing, statistical association of individual TCRs with disease status, and machine learning. In a later analysis, previously published TCR beta repertoires from 666 donors were re-analyzed and high-resolution HLA genotyping was added so that TCR occurrence patterns could be studied. Rather than drawing on any new phenotypic data, the later analysis identified candidate immune exposures from TCR beta sequences and the way those sequences occurred across donors. An earlier analysis of nearly 600 of the donors applied high-throughput TCR beta sequencing to assess whether each TCR beta V gene segment acted as functional or pseudogenic. Donor age, sex, ethnicity and CMV serostatus were collected together with the repertoire data. Genome-wide SNP genotypes for about 55% of the roughly 670 donors were used in a later genetic analysis, which treated that subset as a discovery cohort. All discovery cohort repertoires had been generated on a single sequencing platform. Class I and class II HLA loci were covered by the typing at four-digit resolution. The number of donors typed differed by locus, with about 629-640 for A, B, C, DRB1 and DQB1, 522 for DQA1, 600 to 610 for DPA1, and 472 for DPB1. Because of strong linkage in the cohort, four to six DR-DQ haplotypes were treated as single units for association and clustering. On average, around 230,000 unique TCR beta nucleotide sequences were sequenced per donor among about 400 genotyped donors of the cohort, with roughly 20% of those sequences being non-productive. Paper-wide results and their limitations: A cluster of highly shared sequence variants was judged likely to be a technical artifact of the sequencing pipeline. According to the authors, the approach could potentially be generalized to other disease states and immunological phenotypes. Because counts were too low, roughly 18 rarely observed V segments, including chromosome 9 orphons, were left out of the earlier analysis of approximately 500 of the donors. Presence/absence analyses assumed roughly uniform sequencing depth across donors, an assumption that may not hold. Across donors, most TCR sequences were observed very rarely, whereas some public TCRs were present in many individuals. Specific HLA alleles were associated with 15,000 to 20,000 TCR beta sequences at a false discovery rate of 0.05 in a later analysis. In vitro tests confirmed that three of the cytomegalovirus-associated TCR beta chains recognize cytomegalovirus antigens. When HLA alleles, especially DR and DQ, strongly co-occurred, attributing TCR associations to individual alleles was difficult. A later genetic analysis reported fewer N-insertions in productive TCRs among donors in an Asian-associated ancestry cluster than the roughly 700-donor mean. Linkage disequilibrium might explain the correlated functional status among segregating V segments, but an unknown experimental factor could not be excluded. Immune exposure information for the cohort was limited to CMV serostatus. Cytomegalovirus status was reported to be diagnosed by the classifier with high specificity and sensitivity in both the original and validation cohorts. According to a later analysis, most CMV-associated TCR beta chains appeared to be HLA-restricted, and the HLA associations seemed to be driven largely by CMV exposure. Because the 87-base-pair reads could not distinguish some IMGT-functional V segments, including TRBV6-2 and TRBV6-3, those segments were excluded. Compared with equally common non-associated chains, HLA-associated TCR beta chains in a later analysis were more clonally expanded and had lower generation probabilities. A later analysis reported that several top co-occurrence clusters appeared linked to parvovirus B19, influenza, CMV and Epstein-Barr virus. In a later analysis, TCR association rates were found to vary across HLA loci, with the most associated TCRs seen for DRB1 alleles and the fewest for HLA-C alleles. The study listed approximately 150 TCR beta chains as associated with cytomegalovirus. This cohort had only TCR beta chains sequenced, and the lack of alpha or paired-chain data limited which features could be detected. Broadly in line with IMGT annotations, most TCR beta V segments showed up in productive rearrangements about 87% or about 30% of the time in an earlier analysis of around 600 of the donors. A further reported finding was that TCR beta sequences accurately predicted the HLA-A and HLA-B alleles for most subjects in the first cohort. Because HLA typing was unavailable for some donors at each locus, only the typed subset was used in association tests. In a later genetic analysis, a missense DCLRE1C variant was associated with V-gene and J-gene trimming of TCR beta chains, and the association was replicated in an independent cohort.

The library relied on the immunoSEQ multiplex PCR assay. A mixture of 60 forward primers for TCR Vbeta segments and 13 reverse primers for TCR Jbeta segments was used in the multiplex PCR. A multiplex PCR assay on genomic DNA amplified the CDR3 region of rearranged TCR beta genes. On the Illumina HiSeq System, the amplified TCR beta libraries were sequenced as 87-base-pair reads. In the original analysis: A later analysis counted around 72 million unique TCR beta chains across the 666 repertoires, and 10 million to 11 million of these chains were shared by at least two donors. To remove PCR and sequencing errors, raw reads were error-corrected and collapsed into unique sequences using a nearest-neighbor algorithm that merged closely related sequences. V, D and J gene segments were assigned by aligning CDR3 sequences to IMGT reference sequences. For a sequence to be retained, at least a six-nucleotide match to both a V gene segment and a J gene segment was required. A rearrangement was called productive if the CDR3 had no stop codons and remained in frame with V and J, and every other rearrangement was called non-productive. CDR3 was defined by IMGT convention, running from the second conserved V-encoded cysteine to the conserved J-encoded phenylalanine. In an earlier analysis of more than 550 of the donors, sequences lacking an unambiguous match to a single V gene segment were excluded. In an earlier analysis of roughly 600 of the donors, a V segment was called functional when productive rearrangements were above 56.7%, and segregating when the standard deviation between donors exceeded 5%. To diagnose cytomegalovirus status from the catalog of TCR beta chain sequences, a statistical classification framework was built. In a later analysis, TCR nucleotide sequences were compared against IMGT/GENE-DB human TR gene sequences so that V and J genes could be assigned. Using the TCRdist pipeline, a later analysis assigned CDR3 sequences along with most-parsimonious VDJ recombination scenarios. In a later analysis, every TCR beta chain was defined by the combination of its CDR3 amino acid sequence and its V-gene family, and reads without a unique V-gene family were dropped. In a later analysis, some 600 highly shared, low-generation-probability nucleotide sequences were removed to address suspected cross-contamination and a sequencing artifact. A later analysis calculated a clonal expansion index for each public chain from normalized within-repertoire ranks of inferred template counts. In a later analysis, generation probabilities were computed with a VDJ recombination model fitted to out-of-frame rearrangements, and the resulting probabilities were checked against IGoR. In a later analysis, hypergeometric tests were used to score TCR-TCR, TCR-HLA and TCR-CMV co-occurrence, with a repertoire-size bias correction applied to TCR pairs. To estimate false discovery rates, a later analysis permuted the HLA or CMV assignments 20 times. In a later analysis, co-occurring TCRs were grouped using DBSCAN, and TCRdist sequence similarity was added for clustering within HLA-allele-positive subsets. Repertoires with fewer than 30,000 or more than 120,000 public chains, plus five repertoires with anomalous nucleotide sharing, were excluded from co-occurrence clustering. Here the immuneACCESS table is served through TCRdb, limited to in-frame sequences with V and J called. Missing clones are a known gap in these copies; in checked studies unresolved V genes cover under half, and the rest lacks a known reason. D and trimming were read from the DNA, whereas the V and J calls and clone size are those reported in that table. The sample includes fewer than 250,000 clones, with around 87% observed a single time. The top ten clones comprise roughly 1.8% of the sample.

The cohort comprised 670 or so healthy bone marrow donors. All cohort members were sampled while nominally healthy, although unrecorded immune exposures were likely present. The donor was CMV seronegative and belonged to the group of 350 to 400 seronegative cohort members. A peripheral blood sample was provided by each donor, and peripheral blood mononuclear cells were used for TCR beta sequencing. The Qiagen DNeasy Blood Extraction Kit was used to extract genomic DNA from the blood cell samples. The receptor comes from a woman under 30 in good health and CMV-seronegative. The chain is assembled from TRBV18 and TRBJ1-5; TRBD1 lines up with 9 middle nucleotides. Sequences were obtained from PBMCs. CDR3 sequence: CASSPGTGRTNQPQHF. The DNA reads as follows: TGTGCCAGCTCACCAGGGACAGGGAGAACCAATCAGCCCCAGCATTTT.